This T cell receptor (beta chain) is drawn from a study of blood T cell repertoires in COVID-19. The wider study: T cells, B-cell-depleted T cells, or PBMCs provided the cDNA or gDNA that served as material.

TCRdb keeps only in-frame clones here, not all; method: immunoSEQ multiplex PCR. The profile covers fewer than 300,000 clones, with about four fifths appearing a single time and roughly 1.5% taken by the ten largest. The V gene's germline CDR1 is LNHDA and CDR2 SQIVND (reference sequence). The CDR3 loop spans 13 amino acids. After removal of 6 bases from V and 3 bases from J, the junction contained 5 bases not matched to a gene. Sequencing input: peripheral blood. The gene calls are TRBV19 and TRBJ2-7; 7 bases fit TRBD1. This TCR derives from a human donor with COVID-19, enrolled during active disease. The donor label of this sample is uncertain. The chain's CDR3 is CASSRTGSYEQYF. In DNA form, the CDR3 reads TGTGCCAGTAGCCGGACAGGAAGCTACGAGCAGTACTTC.